Following are 24 T cell receptor beta chains from one sample sequenced in a study of human T cells and chemical hapten exposure. Time point denoted: pre-sensitization, week 0. Treatment indicated: therapeutic diphenylcyclopropenone sensitization with weekly scalp DPC. MiXCR, run by TCRdb on the RACE reads, gives a single entry per CDR3 protein. Among over 85,000 distinct CDR3 sequences listed, 11% were seen once. Sequencing used whole blood, obtained in connection with sensitization to the hapten diphenylcyclopropenone (DPC). These receptor sequences come from a woman aged 55-69 years with alopecia areata. Some clones in this sample may be carry-over from other donors' samples.

The J gene is TRBJ1-2, the V gene TRBV4-1, with a tentative D call TRBD1 (5 bases). Trimming removed 6 bases from V and 2 bases from J, with 13 bases in between. The CDR3 covers 14 residues. Germline CDR1 MGHRA, CDR2 YSYEKL. Written as DNA, the CDR3 is TGCGCCAGCAGGAGTCAATCAGGGAACTATGGCTACACCTTC. Translating it yields CASRSQSGNYGYTF.

This clonotype has a handful of counts. J is TRBJ2-2 and V is TRBV20-1; 11 positions match TRBD2. Per germline, CDR1 DFQATT and CDR2 SNEGSKA (reference sequence). The CDR3 has 16 residues. Trimming removed 1 base from V and 1 base from J; junction bases left unmatched: 2. This CDR3 reads CSARGTSGGNTGELFF. CDR3 DNA sequence: TGCAGTGCTAGAGGCACTAGCGGGGGGAACACCGGGGAGCTGTTTTTT.

There are many counts of this clonotype. This chain connects TRBV5-4 to TRBJ2-7, with 9 bases matching TRBD1. CDR1 SGHNT and CDR2 YYREEE come from the germline V gene (reference sequence). Trimming cost V 0 bases and J 3 bases; bases outside gene matches: 1. CDR3 length equals 14 residues. CDR3 loop: CASSLEDRGYEQYF. Here the CDR3 DNA reads TGTGCCAGCAGCTTGGAGGACAGGGGCTACGAGCAGTACTTC.

This clonotype showed up many times. V is TRBV11-2 and J is TRBJ2-4; 9 nucleotides agree with TRBD2. The CDR3 has 17 amino acids. The ends lost 6 bases at V and 0 bases at J; junction bases unmatched: 9. CDR1 is SGHAT and CDR2 is FQNNGV in the germline V gene. CDR3 nucleotides: TGTGCCAGCAGTCGTACCCAGCGGGGGGTAGCCAAAAACATTCAGTACTTC. Its protein is CASSRTQRGVAKNIQYF.

This clonotype came up many times. V usage is TRBV7-2 and J usage is TRBJ2-7; D possibly corresponds to TRBD1 (6 bases). Looked up from germline, CDR1 is SGHTA and CDR2 is FQGNSA. CDR3 size: 14 residues. V lost 5 bases and J 2 bases, leaving 13 bases between the germline ends. CDR3 nucleotides: TGTGCCAGCAGCCCCGCCAGGGGCCCCTACGAGCAGTACTTC. As protein: CASSPARGPYEQYF.

V usage is TRBV29-1 and J usage is TRBJ2-2; TRBD1 matches at 9 bases. V shed 5 bases and J 2 bases; nucleotides not matched to a gene: 3. CDR1 and CDR2 from the germline V gene are SQVTM and ANQGSEA. The CDR3 runs 14 residues. The CDR3 nucleotides are TGCAGCGTTACACAGGGGGCTAACACCGGGGAGCTGTTTTTT. This encodes CSVTQGANTGELFF.

This clonotype was picked up a small number of times. J is TRBJ1-2 and V is TRBV19, with no clear D. In germline, CDR1 is LNHDA, CDR2 SQIVND (reference sequence). V was shortened by 4 bases and J by 4 bases, with 7 bases between the two germline ends. The length of the CDR3 is 12 residues. The CDR3: CASSRAAYGYTF. CDR3 sequence (DNA): TGTGCCAGTAGTAGGGCGGCCTATGGCTACACCTTC. The complete variable domain, with remaining parts taken from reference TRBV19 and TRBJ1-2, reads DGGITQSPKYLFRKEGQNVTLSCEQNLNHDAMYWYRQDPGQGLRLIYYSQIVNDFQKGDIAEGYSVSREKKESFPLTVTSAQKNPTAFYLCASSRAAYGYTFGSGTRLTVV.

This clonotype occurred many times. J is TRBJ2-1 and V is TRBV3-1; the D is unclear. CDR1 is LGHDT and CDR2 is YNNKEL in the germline V gene (reference sequence). The germline V and J ends were trimmed by 6 bases and 7 bases, with 7 bases remaining between them. CDR3 length: 11 residues. The CDR3 DNA is TGTGCCAGCAGACTTCGTAATGAGCAGTTCTTC. Protein product: CASRLRNEQFF.

This clonotype was picked up many times. V usage is TRBV5-1 and J usage is TRBJ2-1; D gene ambiguous. Germline CDR1 and CDR2: SGHRS and YFSETQ. V lost 1 base and J lost 4, with 6 bases in between. The CDR3 consists of 13 residues. CDR3 region: CASSLNVYNEQFF. CDR3 bases: TGCGCCAGCAGCTTGAATGTGTACAATGAGCAGTTCTTC. Using reference TRBV5-1 and TRBJ2-1 for the parts outside the CDR3, the full variable domain is KAGVTQTPRYLIKTRGQQVTLSCSPISGHRSVSWYQQTPGQGLQFLFEYFSETQRNKGNFPGRFSGRQFSNSRSEMNVSTLELGDSALYLCASSLNVYNEQFFGPGTRLTVL.

This clonotype was picked up a small number of times. J is TRBJ2-2 and V is TRBV6-5; D gene ambiguous. This CDR3 has 16 amino acids. V lost 6 bases and J 0 bases, leaving 14 bases between the germline ends. CDR1 is MNHEY and CDR2 is SVGAGI in the germline V gene. CDR3: CASSPRWAPNTGELFF. The CDR3 DNA reads as TGTGCCAGCAGCCCCCGGTGGGCTCCGAACACCGGGGAGCTGTTTTTT.

This CDR3 is CSVRGLAGGHEQFF. The CDR3 DNA is TGCAGTGTTCGGGGACTAGCGGGGGGGCATGAGCAGTTCTTC. The V gene is TRBV20-1, the J gene TRBJ2-1; 16 nucleotides agree with TRBD2. CDR1 and CDR2 (germline): DFQATT, SNEGSKA (reference sequence). The CDR3 has 14 residues. The ends lost 7 bases at V and 8 bases at J; junction bases unmatched: 5.

This clonotype showed up just a few times. This chain joins TRBV9 and TRBJ2-1, with D perhaps assigned TRBD1 or TRBD2 (6 bases each). V was shortened by 0 bases and J by 4 bases, with 14 bases between the two germline ends. This CDR3 region has 16 residues. The germline CDR1 and CDR2 sequences are SGDLS and YYNGEE. In nucleotides, the CDR3 is TGTGCCAGCAGCGTAGAGGAGGGGGGCCCTTACAATGAGCAGTTCTTC. Translation: CASSVEEGGPYNEQFF.

For this clonotype: A read error is possible here, since a much larger clone lies one base away. The V gene is TRBV4-2, the J gene TRBJ2-2, with 7 bases matching TRBD2. There are 17 residues in the CDR3. V lost 5 bases, J lost 1 base, and 10 bases stayed unmatched. Germline V gene sequence: CDR1 LGHNA, CDR2 YNFKEQ. The DNA for the CDR3 is TGTGCCAGCAGCTTCCCGACCAGCGGGGTGAACACCGGGGAGCTGTTTTTT. Encoded protein: CASSFPTSGVNTGELFF.

This clonotype came up many times. V gene TRBV18 combines with J gene TRBJ2-1; 12 nucleotides match TRBD2. Trimming took 8 bases from V and 4 from J; bases not matched to a gene: 6. Germline assignment: CDR1 KGHSH and CDR2 LQKENI. CDR3 size: 15 residues. For the CDR3, the DNA is TGTGCCAGCAGCCCCGGGACTAGCGGGTACAATGAGCAGTTCTTC. Translation gives CASSPGTSGYNEQFF.

This clonotype has ten or more counts. The chain combines TRBV19 with TRBJ2-5; D remains unclear. CDR1 and CDR2 from the germline V gene are LNHDA and SQIVND (reference sequence). The CDR3 consists of 19 residues. V shed 3 bases and J shed 1 base, with 24 bases lying between them. The DNA for the CDR3 is TGTGCCAGTAGTATGAGGTCCGGTTCCGTTCCCTATCTCCAAGAGACCCAGTACTTC. Protein: CASSMRSGSVPYLQETQYF.

Worth noting for this clonotype: A much larger clone differs from this one at a single base, so this may be a read error. The CDR3 end shows no conserved phenylalanine or tryptophan, and so a read error is likely. This rearrangement joins TRBV10-3 to TRBJ2-1; TRBD2 is a possible D gene (5 bases). Trimming removed 5 bases from V and 6 bases from J, with 17 bases in between. This CDR3 region has 15 residues. The germline V gene encodes CDR1 ENHRY and CDR2 SYGVKD. CDR3 nucleotides: TGTGCCATCAGTCCTACCACCTTCAGCGGCAATGAGCAGTTCTCC. It specifies CAISPTTFSGNEQFS.

This clonotype appeared many times. The rearrangement uses TRBV29-1 and TRBJ1-2, with D possibly matching TRBD1 (5 bases). V was pared by 4 bases and J by 8 bases, with 14 bases between. The CDR3 runs to 12 residues. The germline V gene has CDR1 SQVTM and CDR2 ANQGSEA. CDR3: CSVGGPGEGYTF. The CDR3 nucleotides are TGCAGCGTTGGGGGCCCGGGGGAAGGCTACACCTTC. The entire variable domain, with the rest obtained from reference TRBV29-1 and TRBJ1-2, is as follows: SAVISQKPSRDICQRGTSLTIQCQVDSQVTMMFWYRQQPGQSLTLIATANQGSEATYESGFVIDKFPISRPNLTFSTLTVSNMSPEDSSIYLCSVGGPGEGYTFGSGTRLTVV.

This clonotype was detected ten times or more. J is TRBJ2-3 and V is TRBV5-1, with 7 bases that match TRBD2. CDR1 SGHRS and CDR2 YFSETQ come from the germline V gene. With V trimmed by 3 bases and J by 5 bases, 12 bases remained unmatched. There are 16 residues in the CDR3. The CDR3 bases are TGCGCCAGCAGCTGGGCTAGCGGAATGATGGGAGATACGCAGTATTTT. Translating gives CASSWASGMMGDTQYF.

The table lists this clonotype with many counts. V and J are TRBV10-2 and TRBJ2-6; D possibly uses TRBD1 or TRBD2 (6 bases each). The V gene's germline CDR1 is WSHSY and CDR2 SAAADI. There are 19 residues in the CDR3. The ends were cut back, 5 bases at V and 2 bases at J, with 22 bases in the middle. Here the CDR3 DNA reads TGCGCCAGCAGTTCGCTGACGGGGGCGGTGGGTGCTGGGGCCAACGTCCTGACTTTC. This translates into CASSSLTGAVGAGANVLTF.

In its sample, this clonotype was seen many times. CDR3 amino acids: CASSGNSPLHF. In nucleotides, the CDR3 is TGTGCCTCGAGCGGTAATTCACCCCTCCACTTT. The chain joins TRBV30 to TRBJ1-6; D is uncertain. Per the germline V gene, CDR1 is GTSNPN and CDR2 is SVGIG (reference sequence). This CDR3 has 11 residues. The ends were cut back, 7 bases at V and 6 bases at J, with 7 bases in the middle.

This clonotype was picked up many times. The CDR3 nucleotides are TGTGCCAGCAGTCACAGACTAGGAGAGACAGATACGCAGTATTTT. Amino acid sequence: CASSHRLGETDTQYF. The chain links TRBV6-6 to TRBJ2-3; tentative D call: TRBD2 (6 bases). Trimming took 5 bases from V and 3 from J, leaving 15 bases between them. The CDR3 covers 15 residues. CDR1 and CDR2 from the germline V gene are MNHNY and SVGAGI (reference sequence).

J is TRBJ2-6 and V is TRBV19, with TRBD1 matching 7 bases. CDR3 size: 20 residues. Germline assignment: CDR1 LNHDA and CDR2 SQIVND (reference sequence). J lost 1 base, V lost 7 bases, and 19 bases had no gene match. This chain's CDR3 is CASMIPLRGRPESGANVLTF. For the CDR3, the DNA is TGTGCCAGTATGATCCCCTTAAGGGGGCGCCCCGAGTCTGGGGCCAACGTCCTGACTTTC.

Ten or more counts support this clonotype. This rearrangement joins TRBV4-1 to TRBJ1-2, with D tentatively TRBD1 (5 bases). The CDR3 extends over 16 amino acids. V dropped 4 bases and J dropped 4 bases, with 19 bases sitting between them. CDR1 and CDR2 from the germline V gene are MGHRA and YSYEKL. The CDR3 DNA is TGCGCCAGCAGCCCTGCCGGGACGATTCCCGGCTATGGCTACACCTTC. Its protein is CASSPAGTIPGYGYTF.

This chain joins TRBV6-5 and TRBJ1-6; 9 nucleotides match TRBD1. CDR3 length: 15 amino acids. CDR1 is MNHEY, CDR2 SVGAGI, per germline. J lost 9 bases, V lost 0 bases, and 3 bases had no gene match. CDR3 sequence (DNA): TGTGCCAGCAGTTACTCGTGGACAGGGGCTTCACCCCTCCACTTT. Translation: CASSYSWTGASPLHF.